One and the same sample provided the 10 T cell receptor beta chains below, sequenced in a study of metastatic and nonmetastatic thyroid tumors. Each patient went into thyroid surgery without having received any treatment. TCRdb recomputed clones from the PCR reads via MiXCR. The table shows 30,000 to 35,000 clones, with roughly 19% occurring only once. The sequencing sample was made of blood. These receptors were obtained from a female donor with papillary thyroid cancer or a benign thyroid nodule (not recorded which). Some clones in this sample may be carry-over from other donors' samples.

With regard to this clone: Its ends do not fully match the called genes, so a read error is possible. The V call is TRBV7-9, the J call TRBJ2-5; D may be TRBD1 (5 bases). CDR1 is SEHNR and CDR2 is FQNEAQ in the germline V gene (reference sequence). The CDR3 contains 14 residues. Here the CDR3 DNA reads TGTACCAGCAGCTTAGATTGTCACCCCAGGGCCCAGTACTTC. This sequence encodes CTSSLDCHPRAQYF. The full variable domain, its missing parts supplied by reference TRBV7-9 and TRBJ2-5, is DTGVSQNPRHKITKRGQNVTFRCDPISEHNRLYWYRQTLGQGPEFLTYFQNEAQLEKSRLLSDRFSAERPKGSFSTLEIQRTEQGDSAMYLCTSSLDCHPRAQYFGPGTRLLVL.

This clone was counted many times. The chain joins TRBV19 to TRBJ2-7; possible D gene TRBD2, 5 bases. The V and J ends lost 0 bases and 6 bases respectively, with 9 bases between them. The CDR3 consists of 13 residues. CDR1 is LNHDA and CDR2 is SQIVND in the germline V gene (reference sequence). The CDR3 here is CASSIDTGIEQYF. Here the CDR3 DNA reads TGTGCCAGTAGTATAGATACCGGGATCGAGCAGTACTTC.

This clone was seen repeatedly, ten times or more. CDR3 region: CASSEISSHKYNEQFF. The CDR3 coding sequence is TGTGCCAGCAGCGAAATTTCCTCTCACAAGTACAATGAGCAGTTCTTC. The V and J genes are TRBV14 and TRBJ2-1; D gene uncertain. Trimming took off 5 bases at V and 4 bases at J, with 18 bases between the two ends. The CDR3 is made up of 16 amino acids. Looked up from germline, CDR1 is SGHDN and CDR2 is FVKESK.

This clone was detected many times. V and J are TRBV12-3 or TRBV12-4 and TRBJ2-2; the D is unclear. V was trimmed by 7 bases and J by 6 bases, leaving 12 bases between them. The CDR3 loop spans 13 amino acids. CDR3 region: CASNLRASGELFF. Here the CDR3 DNA reads TGTGCCAGCAATCTACGGGCGTCCGGGGAGCTGTTTTTT.

This chain connects TRBV9 to TRBJ1-1, with no clear D. The CDR3 runs to 15 residues. V was cut by 0 bases and J by 1 base, with 10 bases left in between. CDR1 SGDLS and CDR2 YYNGEE come from the germline V gene. The CDR3 spells CASSVGGLGNTEAFF. CDR3 DNA sequence: TGTGCCAGCAGCGTAGGTGGCCTAGGGAACACTGAAGCTTTCTTT.

This clone came up a few times. The rearrangement links TRBV10-3 to TRBJ1-1, with D possibly TRBD1 on 6 matching bases. This CDR3 spans 15 amino acids. Germline-derived CDR1 and CDR2 are ENHRY and SYGVKD. V lost 7 bases and J lost 1, with 16 bases in between. The CDR3 DNA sequence: TGTGCCATCAATTCTTTGGGGGGGGCGAACACTGAAGCTTTCTTT. Translated, it gives CAINSLGGANTEAFF.

This clone was seen only a few times. One base away lies a much larger clone, so this may be a sequencing read error. This same CDR3 is encoded by further DNA sequences in the sample. This sequence joins TRBV29-1 and TRBJ2-7; D not certain. Germline CDR1 SQVTM, CDR2 ANQGSEA. The length of the CDR3 is 11 residues. V was shortened by 3 bases and J by 7 bases, with 10 bases between the two germline ends. CDR3 in amino acids: CSVELYYEQYF. DNA of the CDR3: TGCAGCGTTGAGCTGTACTATGAGCAGTACTTC.

This clone occurred many times. This sequence joins TRBV25-1 and TRBJ2-7; D gene unclear. V was shortened by 0 bases and J by 3 bases, with 9 bases between the two germline ends. From germline, CDR1 is MGHDK and CDR2 SYGVNS. This CDR3 contains 14 residues. CDR3 protein: CASSEYERIYEQYF. Here the CDR3 DNA reads TGTGCCAGCAGTGAATATGAGAGGATCTACGAGCAGTACTTC.

There are many counts of this clone. V is TRBV20-1 and J is TRBJ2-3; perhaps D is TRBD1 or TRBD2 (6 bases each). Trimming took off 5 bases at V and 3 bases at J, with 18 bases between the two ends. Germline values: CDR1 DFQATT, CDR2 SNEGSKA (reference sequence). This CDR3 comprises 15 residues. CDR3 region: CSAGNRESGTDTQYF. The CDR3 nucleotides are TGCAGTGCTGGAAACAGGGAGAGCGGGACAGATACGCAGTATTTT.

At least ten counts were recorded for this clone. The V and J genes are TRBV5-1 and TRBJ2-7; D is possibly TRBD2 (7 bases). CDR3 length: 14 residues. With 4 bases removed from V and 2 bases from J, the gap between germline ends came to 13 bases. Germline V CDR1 and CDR2: SGHRS, YFSETQ. The CDR3 sequence is CASSGGAGTYEQYF. As DNA, the CDR3 is TGCGCCAGCAGCGGGGGGGCAGGGACCTACGAGCAGTACTTC.